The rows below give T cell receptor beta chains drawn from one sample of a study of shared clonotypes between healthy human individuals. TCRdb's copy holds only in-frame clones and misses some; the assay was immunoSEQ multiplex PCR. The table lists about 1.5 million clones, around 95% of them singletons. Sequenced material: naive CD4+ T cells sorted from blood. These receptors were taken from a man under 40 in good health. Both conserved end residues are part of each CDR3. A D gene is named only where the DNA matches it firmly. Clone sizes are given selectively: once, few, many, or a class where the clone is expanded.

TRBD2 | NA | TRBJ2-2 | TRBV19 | CASSSPSGANTGELFF | TGTGCCAGTAGTTCCCCTAGCGGGGCGAACACCGGGGAGCTGTTTTTT
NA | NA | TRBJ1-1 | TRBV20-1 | CSAARNTEAFF | TGCAGTGCTGCTCGGAACACTGAAGCTTTCTTT
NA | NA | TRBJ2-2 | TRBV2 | CASSDVATTNTGELFF | TGTGCCAGCAGTGACGTAGCGACTACGAACACCGGGGAGCTGTTTTTT
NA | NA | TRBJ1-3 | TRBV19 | CASSMRAGRSGNTIYF | TGTGCCAGTAGTATGAGGGCAGGGCGATCTGGAAACACCATATATTTT
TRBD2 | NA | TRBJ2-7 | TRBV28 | CASSLRLGGTRIKYEQYF | TGTGCCAGCAGTTTACGGTTGGGAGGGACCAGGATAAAGTACGAGCAGTACTTC
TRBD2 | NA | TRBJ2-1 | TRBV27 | CASSLIILAGGPSSYNEQFF | TGTGCCAGCAGTTTAATTATACTAGCGGGAGGCCCGAGCTCCTACAATGAGCAGTTCTTC
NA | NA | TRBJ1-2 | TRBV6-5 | CASRERQPSNYGYTF | TGTGCCAGCAGGGAGAGACAGCCCAGCAACTATGGCTACACCTTC
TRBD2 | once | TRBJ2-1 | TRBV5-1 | CASRLAGVSYNEQFF | TGCGCCAGCAGGCTAGCGGGAGTCTCCTACAATGAGCAGTTCTTC
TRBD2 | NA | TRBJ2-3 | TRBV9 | CASSVATSGLTDTQYF | TGTGCCAGCAGCGTAGCCACTAGCGGACTGACAGATACGCAGTATTTT
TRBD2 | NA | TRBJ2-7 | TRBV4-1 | CASSQDWVAGGKNEQYF | TGCGCCAGCAGCCAAGATTGGGTAGCGGGAGGAAAAAACGAGCAGTACTTC
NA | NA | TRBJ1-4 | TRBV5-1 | CASSLDPGYEKLFF | TGCGCCAGCAGCTTGGATCCAGGGTATGAAAAACTGTTTTTT
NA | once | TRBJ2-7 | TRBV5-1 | CASMQGSTYEQYF | TGCGCCAGCATGCAGGGGTCCACCTACGAGCAGTACTTC
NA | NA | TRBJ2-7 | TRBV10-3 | CAISEGPVGAYEQYF | TGTGCCATCAGTGAAGGGCCTGTGGGGGCCTACGAGCAGTACTTC
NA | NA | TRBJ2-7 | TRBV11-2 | CASSAPKTGYEQYF | TGTGCCAGCAGCGCCCCTAAGACAGGCTACGAGCAGTACTTC
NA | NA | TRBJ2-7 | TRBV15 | CATSRDLGRLGYEQYF | TGTGCCACCAGCAGAGATCTAGGGCGGCTCGGTTACGAGCAGTACTTC
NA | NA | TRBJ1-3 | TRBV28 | CASRTVGLIGNTIYF | TGTGCCAGCAGAACTGTAGGGTTAATCGGAAACACCATATATTTT
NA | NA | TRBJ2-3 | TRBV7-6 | CASSFGQTSTDTQYF | TGTGCCAGCAGCTTTGGACAGACTAGCACAGATACGCAGTATTTT
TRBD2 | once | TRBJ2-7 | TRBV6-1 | CASSEGLAGPYEQYF | TGTGCCAGCAGTGAAGGGTTAGCGGGCCCCTACGAGCAGTACTTC
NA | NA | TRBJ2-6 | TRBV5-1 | CASSLSGTGANVLTF | TGCGCCAGCAGCCTGTCAGGGACTGGGGCCAACGTCCTGACTTTC
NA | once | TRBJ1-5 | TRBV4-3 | CASSQDPGQPQHF | TGCGCCAGCAGCCAAGATCCAGGCCAGCCCCAGCATTTT
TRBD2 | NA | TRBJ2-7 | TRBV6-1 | CASSHEGLVTYEQYF | TGTGCCAGCAGTCACGAAGGACTAGTAACCTACGAGCAGTACTTC
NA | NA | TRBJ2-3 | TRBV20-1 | CSASEGSTQYF | TGCAGTGCTAGTGAGGGTAGTACGCAGTATTTT
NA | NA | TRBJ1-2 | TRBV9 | CASSVGGNYGYTF | TGTGCCAGCAGCGTAGGAGGAAACTATGGCTACACCTTC
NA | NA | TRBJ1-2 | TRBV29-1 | CSPGGTNYGYTF | TGCAGCCCTGGCGGGACAAACTATGGCTACACCTTC
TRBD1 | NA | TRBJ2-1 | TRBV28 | CASSLGGTGYYNEQFF | TGTGCCAGCAGTTTAGGTGGGACAGGGTATTACAATGAGCAGTTCTTC
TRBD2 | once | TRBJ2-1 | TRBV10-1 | CASSELWVAGARSYNEQFF | TGCGCCAGCAGTGAGCTTTGGGTAGCGGGGGCCCGCTCCTACAATGAGCAGTTCTTC
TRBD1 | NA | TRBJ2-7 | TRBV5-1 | CASSYGTEYEQYF | TGCGCCAGCAGCTACGGGACAGAGTACGAGCAGTACTTC
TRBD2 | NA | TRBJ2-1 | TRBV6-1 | CASTPGGSRYEQFF | TGTGCCAGCACCCCGGGGGGTAGCCGCTATGAGCAGTTCTTC
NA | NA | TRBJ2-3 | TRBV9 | CASSPYRRKFTDTQYF | TGTGCCAGCAGCCCCTACAGGAGAAAATTCACAGATACGCAGTATTTT
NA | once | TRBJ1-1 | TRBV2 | CASTSQVNTEAFF | TGTGCCAGCACCTCACAAGTGAACACTGAAGCTTTCTTT
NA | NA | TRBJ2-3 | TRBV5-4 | CASSLIPTGDTQYF | TGTGCCAGCAGCTTGATTCCGACCGGGGATACGCAGTATTTT
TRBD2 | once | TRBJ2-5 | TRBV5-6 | CASRDERETRETQYF | TGTGCCAGCAGGGATGAGCGGGAGACGAGGGAGACCCAGTACTTC
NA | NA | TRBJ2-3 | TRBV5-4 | CASSSPGAAGDTQYF | TGTGCCAGCAGCTCTCCAGGGGCTGCGGGAGATACGCAGTATTTT
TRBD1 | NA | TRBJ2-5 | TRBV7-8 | CASSLITGGVTGSETQYF | TGTGCCAGCAGCTTAATAACGGGCGGAGTGACAGGGTCCGAGACCCAGTACTTC
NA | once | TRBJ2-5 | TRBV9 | CASSAVAGQETQYF | TGTGCCAGCAGCGCTGTAGCAGGCCAAGAGACCCAGTACTTC
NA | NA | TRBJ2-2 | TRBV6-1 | CASSEGASRMTGELFF | TGTGCCAGCAGTGAAGGTGCCTCTAGGATGACCGGGGAGCTGTTTTTT
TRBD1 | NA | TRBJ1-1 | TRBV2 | CASSGQGIEAFF | TGTGCCAGCAGTGGACAGGGGATTGAAGCTTTCTTT
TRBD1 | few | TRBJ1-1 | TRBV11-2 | CASSHGTGDTEAFF | TGTGCCAGCAGCCATGGGACAGGGGACACTGAAGCTTTCTTT
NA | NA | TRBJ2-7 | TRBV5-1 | CASSLKALGNAIEQYF | TGCGCCAGCAGCTTGAAAGCTCTAGGGAACGCCATCGAGCAGTACTTC
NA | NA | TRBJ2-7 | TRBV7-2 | CASSSLGGLEQYF | TGTGCCAGCAGCTCGTTGGGGGGGCTCGAGCAGTACTTC
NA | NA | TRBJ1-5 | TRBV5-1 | CASSLGTQRNQPQHF | TGCGCCAGCAGCTTGGGGACCCAGCGCAATCAGCCCCAGCATTTT
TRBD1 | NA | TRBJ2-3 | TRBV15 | CATSRDLRQGGDTQYF | TGTGCCACCAGCAGAGATCTGAGACAGGGGGGAGATACGCAGTATTTT
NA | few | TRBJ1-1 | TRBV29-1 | CSVVAVGGDTEAFF | TGCAGCGTTGTAGCAGTTGGCGGGGACACTGAAGCTTTCTTT
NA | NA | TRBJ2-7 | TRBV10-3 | CAIREDRETYEQYF | TGTGCCATCAGAGAGGACAGAGAAACCTACGAGCAGTACTTC
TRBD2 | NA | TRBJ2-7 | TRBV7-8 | CASTQREGMYEQYF | TGTGCCAGCACCCAGCGGGAGGGCATGTACGAGCAGTACTTC
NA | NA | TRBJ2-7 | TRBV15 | CATSRGPLSSYEQYF | TGTGCCACCAGCAGAGGCCCCCTGTCCTCCTACGAGCAGTACTTC
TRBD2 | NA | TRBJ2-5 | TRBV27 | CASSLTSGHQETQYF | TGTGCCAGCAGTCTGACTAGCGGGCATCAAGAGACCCAGTACTTC
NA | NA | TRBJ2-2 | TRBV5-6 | CASSSIHLGQSNTGELFF | TGTGCCAGCAGCTCTATCCACCTAGGACAGTCGAACACCGGGGAGCTGTTTTTT
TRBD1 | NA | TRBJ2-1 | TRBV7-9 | CASSPRQGPSYEQFF | TGTGCCAGCAGCCCGCGACAGGGGCCCTCATATGAGCAGTTCTTC
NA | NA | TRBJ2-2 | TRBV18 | CASSGIGGELFF | TGTGCCAGCTCAGGGATTGGCGGGGAGCTGTTTTTT
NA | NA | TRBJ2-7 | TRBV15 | CATSRVASVHEQYF | TGTGCCACCAGCAGAGTTGCTAGCGTCCACGAGCAGTACTTC
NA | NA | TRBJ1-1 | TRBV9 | CASSVALDTEAFF | TGTGCCAGCAGCGTAGCATTGGACACTGAAGCTTTCTTT
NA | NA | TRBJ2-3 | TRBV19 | CASSQSIAGTDTQYF | TGTGCCAGTAGTCAGTCGATAGCCGGCACAGATACGCAGTATTTT
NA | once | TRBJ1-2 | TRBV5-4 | CASSFQRASDGYTF | TGTGCCAGCAGCTTTCAAAGGGCGTCGGATGGCTACACCTTC
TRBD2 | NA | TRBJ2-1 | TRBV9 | CASSVTPLAGVGNEQFF | TGTGCCAGCAGCGTCACCCCCCTAGCGGGAGTAGGTAATGAGCAGTTCTTC